Below are 2 T cell receptor beta chains sequenced from a single sample in a study of cytomegalovirus exposure and HLA in healthy donors. Sequencing was performed with immunoSEQ multiplex PCR; in TCRdb, only in-frame clones are kept and a portion is missing. This sample has under 200,000 clones; 85% to 90% occur once, and the top ten carry 10%. Sequenced material: PBMCs. All receptors derive from a young woman in good health and CMV-seropositive.

The genes are TRBV11-3 and TRBJ2-5, with 12 bases identical to TRBD1. This CDR3 has 15 residues. Germline CDR1 and CDR2: SGHNT and YENEEA. The J segment lost 1 base and the V segment lost 8 bases, leaving 5 bases of the junction unmatched. The CDR3 DNA sequence: TGTGCCAGCCGACCGGGACAGGGGGCCCAAGAGACCCAGTACTTC. The encoded protein is CASRPGQGAQETQYF.

Concerning this clone: Sequence at one end of the junction differs from germline and may be a read error. This chain connects TRBV27 to TRBJ2-7; 15 nucleotides align to TRBD2. The CDR3 extends over 14 amino acids. Germline values: CDR1 MNHEY, CDR2 SMNVEV (reference sequence). The CDR3 reads CASSLSGLAGGMNF. DNA of the CDR3: TGTGCCAGCAGTTTATCGGGACTAGCGGGAGGTATGAACTTC.